The clone carrying this T cell receptor (beta chain) was seen a single time. Its antigen remains unidentified. It was with 60 Vbeta and 13 Jbeta primers that the PCR ran. The table came from immunoSEQ multiplex PCR; TCRdb's copy has only in-frame clones and leaves some out. Among more than 110,000 clones listed, 80% were seen once. Though probably carrying unrecorded immune exposures, donors were nominally healthy at sampling. CDR1 SGHTA and CDR2 FQGNSA come from the germline V gene. Trimming pared 5 bases from V and 2 bases from J, leaving 10 bases between. The CDR3 is 14 residues long. The entry originates in a study of cytomegalovirus exposure and HLA in healthy donors. Study-level results: As a later analysis showed, a missense DCLRE1C variant was linked to trimming of TCR beta V- and J-genes. Later work found most CMV-associated TCR beta chains apparently HLA-restricted.

The source of this sequence is a male donor in good health and CMV-seropositive. The sample consisted of PBMCs. The chain uses TRBV7-2 and TRBJ1-5; D not certain. CDR3 coding DNA: TGTGCCAGCAGCCAGTACCAGGGCAATCAGCCCCAGCATTTT. Residues: CASSQYQGNQPQHF.